The clone carrying this T cell receptor beta chain came up many times. Antigen: not known. The data were obtained in a study of T cell repertoires in cytomegalovirus infection. Study-wide points: Identification of carriers of CMV plus the relevant HLA was achieved through cumulative public TCR beta family frequency. CMV-specific HLA-C-restricted TCR beta clonotypes dominated the ex vivo response.

From the reads, TCRdb called clonotypes with MiXCR, one entry per CDR3 protein. The sample comprises 200,000 to 300,000 distinct CDR3 sequences, approximately 9.1% of which are singletons, and roughly 16% rests with the top ten. The CDR3 covers 14 residues. With 6 bases clipped from V and 8 bases from J, the junction kept 12 bases outside the gene matches. Germline lookup yields CDR1 SGHTA and CDR2 FQGNSA. This chain joins TRBV7-2 and TRBJ1-2, with TRBD1 matching over 7 bases. This receptor was taken from a human donor in good health (CMV status not recorded). Some clones in this sample may be carry-over from other donors' samples. Sample: PBMCs. The CDR3 here is CASRQTGDPWGYTF. CDR3 sequence (DNA): TGTGCCAGCAGGCAAACAGGGGACCCCTGGGGCTACACCTTC. The whole variable domain, filled in from reference TRBV7-2 and TRBJ1-2, reads GAGVSQSPSNKVTEKGKDVELRCDPISGHTALYWYRQSLGQGLEFLIYFQGNSAPDKSGLPSDRFSAERTGGSVSTLTIQRTQQEDSAVYLCASRQTGDPWGYTFGSGTRLTVV.